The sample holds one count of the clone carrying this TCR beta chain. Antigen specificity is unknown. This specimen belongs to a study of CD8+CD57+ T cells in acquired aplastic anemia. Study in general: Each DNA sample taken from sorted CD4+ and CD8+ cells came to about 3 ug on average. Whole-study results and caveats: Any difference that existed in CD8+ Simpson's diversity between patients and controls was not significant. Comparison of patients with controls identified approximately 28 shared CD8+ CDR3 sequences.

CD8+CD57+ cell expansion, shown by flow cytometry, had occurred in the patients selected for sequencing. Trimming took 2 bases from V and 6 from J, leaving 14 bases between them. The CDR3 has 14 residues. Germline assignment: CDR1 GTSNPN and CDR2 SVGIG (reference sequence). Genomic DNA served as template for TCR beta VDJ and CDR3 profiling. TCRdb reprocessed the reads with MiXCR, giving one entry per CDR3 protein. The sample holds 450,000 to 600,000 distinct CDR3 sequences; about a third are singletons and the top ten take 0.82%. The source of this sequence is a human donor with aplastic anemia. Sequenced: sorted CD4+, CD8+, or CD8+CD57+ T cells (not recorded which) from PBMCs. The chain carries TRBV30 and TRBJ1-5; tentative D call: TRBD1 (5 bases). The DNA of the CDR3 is TGTGCCTGGAGTCGGGCGGGGGTTTCTCAGCCCCAGCATTTT. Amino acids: CAWSRAGVSQPQHF.